This entry concerns a single T cell receptor (beta chain). Its antigen target is currently unknown. There are no base qualities to consult, and no much larger clone falls within one base. Its CDR3 holds 16 amino acids, cysteine through phenylalanine. The CDR3 DNA has 48 bases and is translated from base 1. For CDR1 and CDR2, the germline V gene lists SGHTA and FQGNSA. Trimming removed 5 bases from V and 6 bases from J, leaving 22 bases between the germline ends. This entry comes from a study of Ad26.COV2.S vaccination and SARS-CoV-2 variants (TCRdb year 2021). Looking at the study overall: Vaccine-arm donors came from COV1001, a multicentre, randomized, double-blind, placebo-controlled phase I-IIa trial of Ad26.COV2.S in healthy adults. Sequencing of the TCRbeta repertoire served to evaluate the specificity and breadth of SARS-CoV-2-reactive T cell receptors following Ad26.COV2.S vaccination. Ad26.COV2.S was given intramuscularly at 5x10^10 or 1x10^11 viral particles, as a single shot or as two shots 56 days apart. Investigators did not know the trial group allocation while performing experiments and assessing outcomes. Trial participants were randomized into five groups of five, in which low-dose or high-dose Ad26.COV2.S was given once or twice, or placebo was given on both occasions. A total of 32 samples were included in the TCR-sequenced set, comprising around 19 Ad26.COV2.S vaccine recipients, 5 placebo recipients and 8 SARS-CoV-2 convalescent individuals.

TCRbeta CDR3 regions were sequenced with the immunoSEQ Assay. After extraction, genomic DNA underwent amplification by bias-controlled multiplex PCR, followed by high-throughput sequencing. The published analysis was carried out like this. Collapsing and filtering of sequences were performed to quantify the absolute abundance of each unique TCRbeta CDR3 region. T cell fraction was estimated by normalization of TCRbeta template counts to usable DNA, with usable DNA being measured through amplification of reference genes present in all nucleated cells. Repertoire TCRs were annotated as SARS-CoV-2-specific by exact matching of V gene, CDR3 amino acid sequence and J gene to a known reactive TCR set. MIRA supplied the reference SARS-CoV-2 TCR set, which was filtered for enrichment in COVID-19-positive ImmuneCODE repertoires so that public or cross-reactive TCRs were removed. Based on the MIRA antigens, annotated TCRs were further analysed at the level of specific ORF or position within ORF. Breadth was defined as the number of annotated unique rearrangements divided by the total number of unique productive rearrangements, and depth was defined as the summed frequency of the annotated unique rearrangements. Two-sided Wilcoxon rank-sum tests were used to compare TCR breadth between groups. TCRdb holds this immuneACCESS table with in-frame rearrangements only. Some clones are missing; in checked studies, unresolved V genes explain under half, and the rest has no known cause. That table gives V, J and clone size, and the DNA gave D and trimming. The sample table records 200,000 to 250,000 clones; around 87% of these occur just once. Roughly 10% of the sample goes to the ten largest clones.

According to the study, the label for this sample's treatment or condition signals: approximately 18 received Ad26.COV2.S at low or high dose, single or two shots; several received placebo; per-sample allocation not given. Repertoires of vaccine and placebo recipients were sequenced from samples taken on day 63 after the first injection. In Cohort 1b, about 25 adults aged 18-55 years were enrolled at a single site in Boston, USA, between 29 July and 7 August 2020. Ad26.COV2.S consisted of a replication-incompetent adenovirus type 26 vector by which a prefusion-stabilized SARS-CoV-2 spike protein from the original Wuhan strain was expressed. The investigation overall reported the following: Ad26.COV2.S recipients had higher spike-specific TCR breadth than placebo recipients (P = 0.0014). It was noted by the authors that total T cell responses may have been underestimated by the TCR breadth and depth analyses. The study lacked the statistical power to compare responses across vaccine doses or regimens. Vaccine and placebo recipients had comparable non-spike TCR breadth, which fits with the vaccine containing only spike. Substantial breadth of spike-specific CD8+ and CD4+ T cell responses was reported after vaccination.

The specimen comprised peripheral blood, sampled in a trial of Ad26.COV2.S vaccine versus placebo. This receptor chain uses TRBV7-2 and TRBJ2-5; a confident D gene designation cannot be given. The clonotype originates from a person between 18 and 65 years old who received the Ad26.COV2.S COVID-19 vaccine or a placebo. The CDR3 is CASSVAALDPQKTQYF. The bases are TGTGCCAGCAGCGTCGCGGCGCTGGACCCGCAGAAGACCCAGTACTTC.